This T cell receptor (beta chain) was captured by sequencing in a study of control samples from healthy donors and cancer patients. Sequenced by immunoSEQ multiplex PCR; TCRdb stores in-frame clones only, minus some. The sample yields 100,000 to 130,000 clones, about 80% seen once. There are 16 residues in the CDR3. CDR1 is SGHTA, CDR2 FQGNSA, per germline. V lost 4 bases and J lost 6, with 19 bases in between. The rearrangement joins TRBV7-2 to TRBJ1-5, with a possible D match to TRBD1 (6 bases). The material sequenced was blood. The sequence was obtained from a man younger than 35 in good health. In DNA, the CDR3 is TGTGCCAGCAGCTCCCACCTAACAGGGAACTCTCAGCCCCAGCATTTT. This sequence encodes CASSSHLTGNSQPQHF.